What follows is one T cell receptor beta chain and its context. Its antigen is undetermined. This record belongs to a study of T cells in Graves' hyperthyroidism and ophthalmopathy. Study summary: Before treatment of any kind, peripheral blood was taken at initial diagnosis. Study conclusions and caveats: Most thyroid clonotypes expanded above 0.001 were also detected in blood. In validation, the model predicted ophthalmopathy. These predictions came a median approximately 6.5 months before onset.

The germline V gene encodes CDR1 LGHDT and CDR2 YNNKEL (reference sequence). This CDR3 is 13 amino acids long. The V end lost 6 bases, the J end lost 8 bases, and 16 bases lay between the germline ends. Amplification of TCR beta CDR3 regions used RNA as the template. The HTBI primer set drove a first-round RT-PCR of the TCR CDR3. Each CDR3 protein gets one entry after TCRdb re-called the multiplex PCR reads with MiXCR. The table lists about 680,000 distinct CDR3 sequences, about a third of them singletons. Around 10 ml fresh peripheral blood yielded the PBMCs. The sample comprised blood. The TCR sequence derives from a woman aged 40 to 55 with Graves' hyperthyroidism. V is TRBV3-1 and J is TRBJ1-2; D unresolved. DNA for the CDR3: TGTGCCAGCAGGCCTCGGGGAAGAGGGGGCTACACCTTC. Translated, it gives CASRPRGRGGYTF.